Shown below are 16 T cell receptor beta chains from a single sample sequenced in a study of blood T cells in healthy people across ages. A J-beta primer mix and a sample-barcoded 5' primer were used in a second PCR of about 6 to 12 cycles. TCRdb re-derived calls from the 5' RACE reads in MiXCR, one entry per CDR3 protein. The sample lists hundreds of thousands of distinct CDR3 sequences, about 52% occurring once. What was sequenced was blood. The source is a man aged 60 to 75 in good health.

The rearrangement links TRBV9 to TRBJ2-7; D gene unclear. V was pared by 0 bases and J by 2 bases, with 15 bases between. The CDR3 is 16 residues long. The germline CDR1 and CDR2 sequences are SGDLS and YYNGEE. CDR3 DNA: TGTGCCAGCAGCGTAGATGTAGTTCGTGGAGCCTACGAGCAGTACTTC. Translated, it gives CASSVDVVRGAYEQYF.

This sequence joins TRBV28 and TRBJ1-5; D is unresolved. The CDR3 totals 17 residues. In germline, CDR1 is MDHEN, CDR2 SYDVKM. The V and J ends lost 4 bases and 2 bases respectively, with 18 bases between them. The CDR3 DNA reads as TGTGCCAGCAGTTCGAAAGGACTCCGCGGGGGCAATCAGCCCCAGCATTTT. This encodes CASSSKGLRGGNQPQHF.

The chain couples TRBV7-2 to TRBJ2-5, with D possibly matching TRBD1 (6 bases). The CDR3 extends over 13 amino acids. V lost 8 bases and J 2 bases, leaving 12 bases between the germline ends. The germline V gene encodes CDR1 SGHTA and CDR2 FQGNSA. For the CDR3, the DNA is TGTGCCAGCCGCTCACAGGGACAAGAGACCCAGTACTTC. This translates into CASRSQGQETQYF.

The chain couples TRBV29-1 to TRBJ1-5; possible D gene TRBD1, 5 bases. The V end lost 4 bases, the J end lost 7 bases, and 14 bases lay between the germline ends. Per the germline V gene, CDR1 is SQVTM and CDR2 is ANQGSEA. The CDR3 runs 13 residues. CDR3 residues: CSVGEGYRQPQHF. The CDR3 bases are TGCAGCGTTGGGGAAGGGTACAGGCAGCCCCAGCATTTT.

The chain joins TRBV12-3 or TRBV12-4 to TRBJ2-3; TRBD2 matches at 11 bases. V lost 5 bases, J lost 14 bases, and 9 bases stayed unmatched. This CDR3 region has 13 residues. The DNA for the CDR3 is TGTGCCAGCAGTCGACCCTCTAGCGGGAGGTTGTATTTT. Protein: CASSRPSSGRLYF.

The V call is TRBV7-2, the J call TRBJ1-6; weak D call: TRBD1 (5 bases). V dropped 5 bases and J dropped 10 bases, with 18 bases sitting between them. This CDR3 comprises 15 residues. Germline CDR1 is SGHTA and CDR2 is FQGNSA. CDR3 coding DNA: TGTGCCAGCAGCGGCCCGGGACTGGGTTTGTCACCCCTCCACTTT. Its protein product is CASSGPGLGLSPLHF.

This chain joins TRBV20-1 and TRBJ2-7, with 10 positions matching TRBD2. Germline CDR1 is DFQATT and CDR2 is SNEGSKA (reference sequence). This CDR3 region has 13 residues. V was clipped by 3 bases and J by 5 bases; unmatched bases: 4. The CDR3 DNA follows: TGCAGTGCTAGTAAGCGGGAGGGGAACGAGCAGTACTTC. Its translation is CSASKREGNEQYF.

Many counts were recorded for this clonotype. V gene TRBV28 combines with J gene TRBJ2-4, with 9 bases matching TRBD2. CDR3 length: 15 residues. The ends lost 6 bases at V and 0 bases at J; junction bases unmatched: 3. The V gene's germline CDR1 is MDHEN and CDR2 SYDVKM. CDR3: CASSLAGVAKNIQYF. Here the CDR3 DNA reads TGTGCCAGCAGCTTAGCGGGAGTAGCCAAAAACATTCAGTACTTC.

This clonotype appeared many times. The chain is built from TRBV18 and TRBJ2-7; 7 bases are shared with TRBD1. The CDR3 has 13 residues. Per the germline V gene, CDR1 is KGHSH and CDR2 is LQKENI. The V segment lost 6 bases and the J segment 5 bases; nucleotides outside the gene matches: 7. CDR3 amino acids: CASSRDSAHEQYF. CDR3 DNA sequence: TGTGCCAGCTCTAGGGACAGCGCCCACGAGCAGTACTTC.

The chain couples TRBV3-1 to TRBJ2-3; 7 positions match TRBD2. The J segment lost 6 bases and the V segment lost 4 bases, leaving 10 bases of the junction unmatched. The V gene's germline CDR1 is LGHDT and CDR2 YNNKEL (reference sequence). The CDR3 loop spans 15 amino acids. The CDR3 DNA reads TGTGCCAGCAGCCTCTTGACGGGAGGTGGGGATACGCAGTATTTT. Its protein product is CASSLLTGGGDTQYF.

This clonotype was detected a few times. This chain uses TRBV6-5 with TRBJ2-3; 10 nucleotides line up with TRBD2. The V segment lost 2 bases and the J segment 2 bases; nucleotides outside the gene matches: 1. CDR3 length: 15 amino acids. Germline-derived CDR1 and CDR2 are MNHEY and SVGAGI. The CDR3 DNA sequence: TGTGCCAGCAGTTACCTAGCGGGGGACACAGATACGCAGTATTTT. Encoded protein: CASSYLAGDTDTQYF.

This clonotype was counted at least ten times. V gene TRBV29-1 combines with J gene TRBJ2-7, with D tentatively TRBD1 or TRBD2 (5 bases each). V was clipped by 4 bases and J by 0 bases, with 10 bases between them. Looked up from germline, CDR1 is SQVTM and CDR2 is ANQGSEA. The CDR3 contains 13 residues. CDR3 bases: TGCAGCGTTGGGGACGGCAGCTCCTACGAGCAGTACTTC. Amino acids: CSVGDGSSYEQYF.

V usage is TRBV28 and J usage is TRBJ1-1; weak D call: TRBD1 (6 bases). The V end lost 6 bases, the J end lost 4 bases, and 12 bases lay between the germline ends. Germline V gives CDR1 MDHEN, CDR2 SYDVKM. This CDR3 region has 13 residues. CDR3: CASSRGGGTEAFF. The CDR3, as DNA: TGTGCCAGCAGCCGAGGAGGGGGCACTGAAGCTTTCTTT.

This chain uses TRBV5-1 with TRBJ2-7; possibly TRBD1 for D (5 bases). V lost 0 bases to trimming and J lost 6 bases, with 10 bases between them. CDR1 is SGHRS, CDR2 YFSETQ, per germline. The CDR3 covers 13 residues. CDR3 nucleotides: TGCGCCAGCAGCTTGGGGGGCCCCCGCGAGCAGTACTTC. It yields the protein CASSLGGPREQYF.

This chain connects TRBV7-2 to TRBJ2-5, with D possibly called TRBD1 or TRBD2 (5 bases each). Germline V gene lookup returns CDR1 SGHTA and CDR2 FQGNSA. This CDR3 has 14 amino acids. With 1 base removed from V and 7 bases from J, the gap between germline ends came to 13 bases. The chain's CDR3 is CASSLEGMRGTQYF. The CDR3 DNA is TGTGCCAGCAGCTTAGAGGGGATGAGGGGGACCCAGTACTTC.

This clonotype was observed a few times. The chain has TRBV6-6 and TRBJ2-3; TRBD2 agrees at 8 bases. The CDR3 has 15 amino acids. With 6 bases clipped from V and 1 base from J, the junction kept 6 bases outside the gene matches. CDR1 is MNHNY and CDR2 is SVGAGI in the germline V gene (reference sequence). The CDR3 DNA sequence: TGTGCCAGCAGAGGACTAGCCGACCGCACAGATACGCAGTATTTT. Protein: CASRGLADRTDTQYF.